Listed below are T cell receptor beta chains from one sample, sequenced in a study of cytotoxic CD8 clonotypes in ibrutinib-treated CLL. This table comes from immunoSEQ multiplex PCR, and its TCRdb copy is limited to in-frame clones, with some not included. In the table there are fewer than 100,000 clones, roughly three quarters of which are singletons. Sequenced material: PBMCs, taken after 12 months of ibrutinib treatment. All receptors derive from a human donor with chronic lymphocytic leukemia. Each CDR3 is given with its conserved first and last residue.

CDR3: CASTSRGGAYGYTF
V: TRBV19
J: TRBJ1-2

CDR3: CASSEDVAEAFF
V: TRBV5-6
J: TRBJ1-1

CDR3: CASSLGTGGAFF
V: TRBV11-3
J: TRBJ1-1

CDR3: CASRGQGVFEQYF
V: TRBV19
J: TRBJ2-7

CDR3: CASSLGGSSYEQYF
V: TRBV5-4
J: TRBJ2-7

CDR3: CASSYPTGGEQYF
V: TRBV5-1
J: TRBJ2-7

CDR3: CASTTRRGLQETQYF
V: TRBV28
J: TRBJ2-5

CDR3: CASSPLPDNEQFF
V: TRBV18
J: TRBJ2-1

CDR3: CASSLVVSGSGETQYF
V: TRBV5-6
J: TRBJ2-5

CDR3: CASRVGGARRDNEKLFF
V: TRBV10-1
J: TRBJ1-4

CDR3: CASSLGRHDEQFF
V: TRBV7-3
J: TRBJ2-1

CDR3: CASSPPSRSPGPAGNTIYF
V: TRBV7-3
J: TRBJ1-3

CDR3: CASSALAGGGEQYF
V: TRBV2
J: TRBJ2-7

CDR3: CASSYGAVETQYF
V: TRBV6-5
J: TRBJ2-5

CDR3: CASSTGTSPKNIQYF
V: TRBV19
J: TRBJ2-4

CDR3: CASSRGTGTYNEQFF
V: TRBV14
J: TRBJ2-1